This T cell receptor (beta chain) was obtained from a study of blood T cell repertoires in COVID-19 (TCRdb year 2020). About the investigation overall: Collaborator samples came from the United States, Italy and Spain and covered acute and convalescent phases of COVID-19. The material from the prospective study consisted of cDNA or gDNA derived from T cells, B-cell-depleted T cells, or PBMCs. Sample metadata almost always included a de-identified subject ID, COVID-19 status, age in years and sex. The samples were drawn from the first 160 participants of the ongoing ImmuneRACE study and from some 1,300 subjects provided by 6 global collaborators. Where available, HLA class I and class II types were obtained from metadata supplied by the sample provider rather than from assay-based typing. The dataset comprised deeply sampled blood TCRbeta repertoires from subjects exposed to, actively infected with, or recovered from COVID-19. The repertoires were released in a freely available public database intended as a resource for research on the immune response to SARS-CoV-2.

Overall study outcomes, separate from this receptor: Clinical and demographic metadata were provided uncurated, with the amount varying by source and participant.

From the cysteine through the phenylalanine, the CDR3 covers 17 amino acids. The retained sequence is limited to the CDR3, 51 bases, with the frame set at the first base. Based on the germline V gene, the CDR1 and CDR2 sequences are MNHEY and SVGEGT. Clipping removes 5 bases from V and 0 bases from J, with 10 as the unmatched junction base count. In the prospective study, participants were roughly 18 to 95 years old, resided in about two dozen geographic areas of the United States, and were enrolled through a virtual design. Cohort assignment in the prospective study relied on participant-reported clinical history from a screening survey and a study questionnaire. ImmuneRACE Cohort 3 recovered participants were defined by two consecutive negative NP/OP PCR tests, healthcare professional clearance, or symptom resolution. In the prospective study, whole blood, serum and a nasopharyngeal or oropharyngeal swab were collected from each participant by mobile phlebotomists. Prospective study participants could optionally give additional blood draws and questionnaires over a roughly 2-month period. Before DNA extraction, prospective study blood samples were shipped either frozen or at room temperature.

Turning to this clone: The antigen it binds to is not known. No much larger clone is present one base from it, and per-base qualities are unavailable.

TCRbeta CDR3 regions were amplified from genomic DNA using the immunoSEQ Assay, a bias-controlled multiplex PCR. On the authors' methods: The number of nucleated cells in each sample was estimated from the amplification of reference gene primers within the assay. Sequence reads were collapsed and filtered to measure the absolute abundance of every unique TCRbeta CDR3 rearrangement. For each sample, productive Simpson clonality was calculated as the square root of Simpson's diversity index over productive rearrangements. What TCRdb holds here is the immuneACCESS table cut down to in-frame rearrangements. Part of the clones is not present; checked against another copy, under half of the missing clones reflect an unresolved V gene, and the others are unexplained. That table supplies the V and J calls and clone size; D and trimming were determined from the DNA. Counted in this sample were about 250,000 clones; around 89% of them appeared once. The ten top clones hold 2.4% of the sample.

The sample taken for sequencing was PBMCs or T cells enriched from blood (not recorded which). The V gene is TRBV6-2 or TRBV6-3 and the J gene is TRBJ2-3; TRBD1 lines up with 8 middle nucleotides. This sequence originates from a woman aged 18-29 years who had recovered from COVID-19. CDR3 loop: CASSEDREDLSTDTQYF. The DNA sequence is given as TGTGCCAGCAGTGAGGACAGGGAAGATCTCAGCACAGATACGCAGTATTTT.